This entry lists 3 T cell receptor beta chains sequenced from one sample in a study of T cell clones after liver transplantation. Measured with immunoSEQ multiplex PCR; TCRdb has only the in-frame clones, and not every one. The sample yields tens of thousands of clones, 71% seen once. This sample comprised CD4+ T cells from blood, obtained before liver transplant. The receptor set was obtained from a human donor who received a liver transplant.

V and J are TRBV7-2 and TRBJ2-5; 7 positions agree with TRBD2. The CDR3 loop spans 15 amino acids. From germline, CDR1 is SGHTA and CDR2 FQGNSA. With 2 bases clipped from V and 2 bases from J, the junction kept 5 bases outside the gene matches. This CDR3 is CASSLREAGQETQYF. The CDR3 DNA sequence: TGTGCCAGCAGCTTACGAGAAGCGGGGCAAGAGACCCAGTACTTC.

The CDR3 DNA sequence: TGTGCCAGCAGCTTCACAACGACTAGCGGGGGGCCTCAGTACTTC. Residues: CASSFTTTSGGPQYF. The gene calls are TRBV11-2 and TRBJ2-4; 13 bases match TRBD2. Germline assignment: CDR1 SGHAT and CDR2 FQNNGV. This CDR3 is built from 15 residues. V shed 3 bases and J 12 bases; nucleotides not matched to a gene: 8.

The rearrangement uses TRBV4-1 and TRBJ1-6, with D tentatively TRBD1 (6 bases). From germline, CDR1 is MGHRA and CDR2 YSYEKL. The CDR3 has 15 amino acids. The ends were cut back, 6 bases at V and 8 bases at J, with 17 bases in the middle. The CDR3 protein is CASRPGPWGHSPLHF. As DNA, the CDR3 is TGCGCCAGCAGGCCAGGGCCCTGGGGGCATTCACCCCTCCACTTT.